This paragraph covers one TCR beta chain sequence. CDR1 is MGHRA and CDR2 is YSYEKL in the germline V gene. V trimming: 0 bases; J trimming: 6 bases; junction bases outside the gene matches: 6. This CDR3 spans 15 amino acids. For each extraction, RNA and DNA were obtained together from 20-30 mg of unsorted bulk tissue. These data are taken from a study of tumor-infiltrating lymphocytes in primary liver carcinoma. With a constant-region primer, TCR beta cDNA was made from around 520 ng of total RNA. ARM-PCR was slightly modified, and three nested multiplex PCR rounds with it gave rise to the TCR beta libraries. Researchers ran the first two PCR rounds for approximately 10 cycles each with TRBV1-TRBV30 forward primers and a C-beta reverse primer. MiXCR, applied by TCRdb to the multiplex PCR reads, yields one record per CDR3 protein. The table includes 60,000 to 90,000 distinct CDR3 sequences, nearly 70% detected once.

The sequenced material came from liver tumor tissue from sampling region 4. Subset noted: tumor region T4, right-lateral pole. The source is a man aged 40-55 years with primary liver carcinoma and hepatitis B virus infection. V gene TRBV4-1 combines with J gene TRBJ2-7; 9 nucleotides match TRBD2. Here the CDR3 DNA reads TGCGCCAGCAGCCAAGAGGGACTAGCACCCTGCGAGCAGTACTTC. Protein sequence: CASSQEGLAPCEQYF.